These 20 T cell receptor beta chains originate from one sample sequenced in a study of T cells in Graves' hyperthyroidism and ophthalmopathy. RNA transcripts provided the source from which TCR beta CDR3 regions were amplified. The HTBI primer set was used in a first-round RT-PCR of the TCR CDR3. TCRdb redid the calling of the multiplex PCR reads with MiXCR, one entry per CDR3 protein. The sample lists more than 300,000 distinct CDR3 sequences, around 13% occurring once. What was sequenced was blood. All receptors derive from a woman aged 25 to 45 with Graves' hyperthyroidism.

This clonotype was observed many times. V and J are TRBV20-1 and TRBJ2-5; D unresolved. The CDR3 consists of 13 residues. Germline CDR1 reads DFQATT; CDR2 reads SNEGSKA (reference sequence). V was shortened by 0 bases and J by 5 bases, with 10 bases between the two germline ends. This chain's CDR3 is CSARDGAVETQYF. The CDR3 nucleotides are TGCAGTGCTAGAGACGGAGCTGTCGAGACCCAGTACTTC.

The chain employs TRBV28 and TRBJ2-2; D not resolved. V gave up 8 bases and J gave up 6 bases, with 10 bases separating them. The germline V gene encodes CDR1 MDHEN and CDR2 SYDVKM. This CDR3 is 12 amino acids long. The CDR3 nucleotides read TGTGCCAGCGAAGGGTTCGCCGGGGAGCTGTTTTTT. It encodes CASEGFAGELFF.

The chain has TRBV28 and TRBJ1-2; no clear D. The germline V gene has CDR1 MDHEN and CDR2 SYDVKM. This CDR3 is built from 12 residues. V was clipped by 4 bases and J by 6 bases, with 9 bases between them. CDR3 amino acids: CASSSNRNGYTF. The CDR3 region has the DNA TGTGCCAGCAGTTCGAATAGGAATGGCTACACCTTC.

The table lists this clonotype with many counts. The genes are TRBV28 and TRBJ2-7; perhaps TRBD1 as D (6 bases). V was pared by 4 bases and J by 5 bases, with 12 bases between. From germline, CDR1 is MDHEN and CDR2 SYDVKM. The CDR3 consists of 13 residues. The CDR3 DNA reads as TGTGCCAGCAGTTGGATCCGGGACAACGAGCAGTACTTC. Protein sequence: CASSWIRDNEQYF.

Many counts were recorded for this clonotype. The chain joins TRBV3-1 to TRBJ2-5, with TRBD1 as a possible D gene (6 bases). The CDR3 sequence is 14 residues long. Trimming took off 4 bases at V and 2 bases at J, with 11 bases between the two ends. From germline, CDR1 is LGHDT and CDR2 YNNKEL (reference sequence). CDR3 sequence: CASSPPGEQETQYF. For the CDR3, the DNA is TGTGCCAGCAGCCCTCCAGGGGAGCAAGAGACCCAGTACTTC.

The sample holds many counts of this clonotype. The V call is TRBV20-1, the J call TRBJ1-6, with a weak D call TRBD1 (5 bases). Trimming removed 6 bases at V and 7 bases at J, with 13 bases between. This CDR3 is 13 amino acids long. The germline V gene encodes CDR1 DFQATT and CDR2 SNEGSKA (reference sequence). CDR3 in amino acids: CSANQGGNSPLHF. In nucleotides, the CDR3 is TGCAGTGCCAACCAGGGAGGGAATTCACCCCTCCACTTT.

This chain joins TRBV6-1 and TRBJ2-3; D is possibly TRBD2 (6 bases). The CDR3 is 15 amino acids. The V and J ends lost 2 bases and 1 base respectively, with 10 bases between them. Germline V gene lookup returns CDR1 MNHNS and CDR2 SASEGT. CDR3 sequence: CASSEILAGTDTQYF. The DNA for the CDR3 is TGTGCCAGCAGTGAAATTTTAGCGGGCACAGATACGCAGTATTTT.

This clonotype was recorded a few times. The chain uses TRBV4-2 and TRBJ2-2, with 9 positions matching TRBD2. The CDR3 totals 15 residues. The V gene's germline CDR1 is LGHNA and CDR2 YNFKEQ. The CDR3 bases are TGTGCGACCAGGGCGGGAGGGCTAGACACCGGGGAGCTGTTTTTT. It encodes CATRAGGLDTGELFF.

This clonotype was seen only a few times. The junction differs from germline at one of its ends, possibly a read error. The V gene is TRBV2, the J gene TRBJ1-6; no firm D call. The CDR3 consists of 14 residues. Germline CDR1 reads SNHLY; CDR2 reads FYNNEI. The CDR3 region has the DNA TGTGCCGGCAGTGTAACCAGGAATAATTCACCCCTCCACTTT. Encoded protein: CAGSVTRNNSPLHF.

V is TRBV19 and J is TRBJ2-1; the D gene is possibly TRBD1 (6 bases). V was cut by 3 bases and J by 8 bases, with 20 bases left in between. Germline V CDR1 and CDR2: LNHDA, SQIVND (reference sequence). CDR3 length: 16 amino acids. DNA for the CDR3: TGTGCCAGTAGTATCCCGGGACACACACTTATCTATGAGCAGTTCTTC. It translates to CASSIPGHTLIYEQFF.

This clonotype turned up a few times. CDR3 bases: TGCAGCGTTATTTGTCGGGAGGCACAAGAGACCCAGTACTTC. Protein product: CSVICREAQETQYF. J is TRBJ2-5 and V is TRBV29-1; 7 bases map to TRBD2. Germline trimming cut 5 bases from V and 2 bases from J; bases unmatched to any gene: 8. Germline V gene lookup returns CDR1 SQVTM and CDR2 ANQGSEA. The CDR3 is 14 amino acids.

The sample holds a few counts of this clonotype. The chain has TRBV6-5 and TRBJ2-3; D is possibly TRBD1 (6 bases). Germline CDR1 MNHEY, CDR2 SVGAGI. The V gene lost 2 bases and the J gene lost 4 bases, with 13 bases spanning the gap. The CDR3 length is 15 residues. CDR3 coding DNA: TGTGCCAGCAGTTACGGTCAGGGGATAGCAGATACGCAGTATTTT. Translating it yields CASSYGQGIADTQYF.

This clonotype was picked up many times. This chain links TRBV24-1 with TRBJ2-1; a possible D gene is TRBD2 (6 bases). Germline CDR1 and CDR2: KGHDR and SFDVKD. CDR3 size: 16 residues. V shed 4 bases and J shed 3 bases, with 15 bases lying between them. CDR3 region: CATSDRLALNYNEQFF. CDR3 bases: TGTGCCACCAGTGACCGTCTAGCGTTGAACTACAATGAGCAGTTCTTC.

This clonotype appeared a few times. The chain employs TRBV3-1 and TRBJ2-5, with 10 bases matching TRBD1. The CDR3 loop spans 15 amino acids. CDR1 LGHDT and CDR2 YNNKEL come from the germline V gene (reference sequence). V gave up 5 bases and J gave up 5 bases; unmatched junction bases: 8. The CDR3 loop reads CASSVGQGGGETQYF. The CDR3 DNA reads as TGTGCCAGCAGCGTCGGACAGGGGGGCGGTGAGACCCAGTACTTC.

In its sample, this clonotype was seen many times. The rearrangement uses TRBV5-1 and TRBJ2-3, with TRBD2 matching over 12 bases. CDR1 is SGHRS, CDR2 YFSETQ, per germline. V dropped 3 bases and J dropped 4; count of bases not matched to a gene: 3. The CDR3 has 15 residues. The CDR3 loop reads CASSSTSGSADTQYF. DNA of the CDR3: TGCGCCAGCAGCTCGACTAGCGGGAGTGCAGATACGCAGTATTTT.

This clonotype was seen at least ten times. The rearrangement links TRBV7-2 to TRBJ2-3, with D tentatively TRBD1 or TRBD2 (5 bases each). The V gene's germline CDR1 is SGHTA and CDR2 FQGNSA. The V and J ends lost 5 bases and 6 bases respectively, with 18 bases between them. The CDR3 covers 15 residues. CDR3 region: CASSTRGAWMDTQYF. The DNA of the CDR3 is TGTGCCAGCAGCACCCGAGGGGCCTGGATGGATACGCAGTATTTT.

The CDR3, as DNA: TGTGCCAGCACCAACCAACAGTTGCCCTACGAGCAGTACTTC. It translates to CASTNQQLPYEQYF. The chain has TRBV28 and TRBJ2-7; D uncertain. This CDR3 is 14 amino acids long. Trimming left V 7 bases short and J 2 bases short, with 15 bases between. Germline lookup yields CDR1 MDHEN and CDR2 SYDVKM.

At least ten counts were recorded for this clonotype. The chain couples TRBV28 to TRBJ1-5, with 10 bases fitting TRBD1. This CDR3 is 19 amino acids long. Trimming at V came to 6 bases and at J to 6 bases, leaving 20 bases not matched to a gene. The germline V gene encodes CDR1 MDHEN and CDR2 SYDVKM. The DNA for the CDR3 is TGTGCCAGCAGAACCATCGACAGGGGGCGCGTTAAAGGTGGTCAGCCCCAGCATTTT. Amino acid sequence: CASRTIDRGRVKGGQPQHF.

This clonotype came up many times. This chain joins TRBV2 and TRBJ2-1; 9 bases fit TRBD1. Germline CDR1 SNHLY, CDR2 FYNNEI. This CDR3 spans 15 amino acids. The trim removed 7 bases at V and 6 bases at J, leaving 10 bases unmatched. The CDR3 region has the DNA TGTGCCAGCACCCCGGACAGGGGCCTTATCAATGAGCAGTTCTTC. As protein: CASTPDRGLINEQFF.

This clonotype showed up many times. This rearrangement joins TRBV20-1 to TRBJ1-5; TRBD1 matches 8 bases. This CDR3 is built from 13 residues. In germline, CDR1 is DFQATT, CDR2 SNEGSKA (reference sequence). The trim removed 7 bases at V and 5 bases at J, leaving 7 bases unmatched. In DNA form, the CDR3 reads TGCAGTGGCAGGGGGCAGAATCATCAGCCCCAGCATTTT. It is translated as CSGRGQNHQPQHF.